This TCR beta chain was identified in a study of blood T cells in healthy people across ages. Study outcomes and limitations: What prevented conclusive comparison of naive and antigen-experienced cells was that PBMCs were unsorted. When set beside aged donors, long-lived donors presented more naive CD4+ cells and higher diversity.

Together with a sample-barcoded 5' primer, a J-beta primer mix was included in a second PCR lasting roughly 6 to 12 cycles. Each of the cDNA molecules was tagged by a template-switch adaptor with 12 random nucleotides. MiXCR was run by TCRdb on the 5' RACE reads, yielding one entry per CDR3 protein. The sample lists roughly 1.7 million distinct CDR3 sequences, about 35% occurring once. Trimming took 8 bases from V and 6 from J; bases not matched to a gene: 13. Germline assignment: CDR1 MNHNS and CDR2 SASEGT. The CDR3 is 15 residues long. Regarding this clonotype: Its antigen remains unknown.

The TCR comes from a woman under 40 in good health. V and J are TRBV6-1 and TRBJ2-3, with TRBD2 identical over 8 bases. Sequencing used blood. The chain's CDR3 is CASERAGGAGDTQYF. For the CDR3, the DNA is TGTGCCAGCGAACGGGCCGGGGGGGCAGGGGATACGCAGTATTTT.